Each of the 18 T cell receptor beta chains below was sequenced from the same sample in a study of blood T cell repertoires in COVID-19. Some clones are missing from TCRdb's copy, which holds only in-frame ones; the method was immunoSEQ multiplex PCR. Found here are roughly 400,000 clones, roughly 88% of them singletons; the top ten hold 0.55% to 0.75%. Sequences were obtained from PBMCs or T cells enriched from blood (not recorded which). Receptor source: a man aged 18 to 35 who had recovered from COVID-19.

This rearrangement joins TRBV6-6 to TRBJ1-4; 9 nucleotides match TRBD1. This CDR3 is built from 14 residues. V dropped 7 bases and J dropped 8; count of bases not matched to a gene: 8. Germline values: CDR1 MNHNY, CDR2 SVGAGI (reference sequence). The CDR3 DNA sequence: TGTGCCAGCACCGAGGACAGGGGAGGAGAAAAACTGTTTTTT. As protein: CASTEDRGGEKLFF.

This chain links TRBV10-3 with TRBJ1-2; TRBD1 aligns across 9 bases. CDR3 length: 13 amino acids. CDR1 and CDR2 (germline): ENHRY, SYGVKD. Trimming at V came to 2 bases and at J to 10 bases, leaving 5 bases not matched to a gene. The CDR3 loop reads CAISERTGELYTF. The CDR3 DNA follows: TGTGCCATCAGTGAGAGGACAGGGGAGCTCTACACCTTC.

V usage is TRBV18 and J usage is TRBJ2-1, with TRBD2 as a possible D gene (6 bases). The CDR3 is 15 residues long. Germline V gene lookup returns CDR1 KGHSH and CDR2 LQKENI. The V end lost 7 bases, the J end lost 0 bases, and 13 bases lay between the germline ends. CDR3 DNA sequence: TGTGCCAGCTGTCCTAGCGTTAGCTCCTACAATGAGCAGTTCTTC. Its translation is CASCPSVSSYNEQFF.

Comment on this clone: Likely a read error: the CDR3 ends without its conserved phenylalanine or tryptophan. The limits of the CDR3 on the DNA are not certain, so only TCRdb's listed CDR3 is given. The rearrangement joins TRBV12-3 or TRBV12-4 to TRBJ1-2; no check of the table's D call, TRBD1, against the DNA was made. The CDR3 has 12 residues if both end residues are counted. The CDR3 sequence is CASSFKATGPVL.

The chain joins TRBV7-2 to TRBJ2-5; D is perhaps TRBD1 (5 bases). CDR3 length: 15 amino acids. Germline CDR1 and CDR2: SGHTA and FQGNSA. V lost 2 bases to trimming and J lost 5 bases, with 15 bases between them. The CDR3 is CASSLQGLFLETQYF. CDR3 in DNA: TGTGCCAGCAGCTTACAGGGTTTGTTTTTGGAGACCCAGTACTTC.

The chain joins TRBV7-9 to TRBJ1-5; 7 bases align to TRBD1. The CDR3 length is 14 residues. J was trimmed by 4 bases and V by 5 bases; bases with no gene match: 5. Germline V CDR1 and CDR2: SEHNR, FQNEAQ (reference sequence). The CDR3 DNA reads as TGTGCCAGCAGCACGGGACAGCCTAATCAGCCCCAGCATTTT. Its translation: CASSTGQPNQPQHF.

This clone was picked up many times. The V and J genes are TRBV2 and TRBJ2-3; TRBD2 matches at 12 bases. The CDR3 has 17 amino acids. Germline V gives CDR1 SNHLY, CDR2 FYNNEI. V dropped 6 bases and J dropped 4; count of bases not matched to a gene: 11. The CDR3 DNA sequence: TGTGCCAGCAGCCGATCGACTAGCGGGGGTAGATCAGATACGCAGTATTTT. Its translation is CASSRSTSGGRSDTQYF.

This clone was counted a single time. The chain recombines TRBV29-1 with TRBJ2-2; D is undetermined. The CDR3 length is 11 residues. Germline CDR1 is SQVTM and CDR2 is ANQGSEA. V was shortened by 8 bases and J by 6 bases, with 10 bases between the two germline ends. CDR3 coding DNA: TGCAGCCCGCCCGAGCCCGGGGAGCTGTTTTTT. Translation: CSPPEPGELFF.

The chain uses TRBV4-1 and TRBJ1-1, with D perhaps matching TRBD1 (5 bases). Germline V gene lookup returns CDR1 MGHRA and CDR2 YSYEKL. V lost 0 bases to trimming and J lost 2 bases, with 7 bases between them. The CDR3 sequence is 14 residues long. The CDR3 DNA is TGCGCCAGCAGCCAAGACCAGGGTAACACTGAAGCTTTCTTT. Residues: CASSQDQGNTEAFF.

V and J are TRBV10-3 and TRBJ2-7; tentative D call: TRBD1 (5 bases). Looked up from germline, CDR1 is ENHRY and CDR2 is SYGVKD. Between the trimmed V and J ends, which lost 0 bases and 2 bases, there was a span of 8 bases. The CDR3 is 14 amino acids. In nucleotides, the CDR3 is TGTGCCATCAGTGAGTCGAGACAGACCTACGAGCAGTACTTC. Translated, it gives CAISESRQTYEQYF.

The chain links TRBV27 to TRBJ1-2; D ambiguous. Germline assignment: CDR1 MNHEY and CDR2 SMNVEV (reference sequence). The CDR3 runs 14 residues. Trimming shortened V by 4 bases and J by 7 bases, and 16 bases separated the two germline ends. Here the CDR3 reads CASSSTTTSGGYTF. The DNA for the CDR3 is TGTGCCAGCAGTTCCACTACTACCTCCGGTGGCTACACCTTC.

The CDR3 coding sequence is TGTGCCAGCAGCCGCCTAGACAGGGGCGATGGAGGCTACACCTTC. Translation gives CASSRLDRGDGGYTF. The chain carries TRBV7-9 and TRBJ1-2, with 8 bases fitting TRBD1. Losses at the gene ends were 5 bases for V and 8 bases for J; bases not matched to a gene: 13. The CDR3 runs to 15 residues. Germline CDR1 is SEHNR and CDR2 is FQNEAQ (reference sequence).

V is TRBV13 and J is TRBJ2-1; D is unclear. The CDR3 loop spans 13 amino acids. The germline CDR1 and CDR2 sequences are PRHDT and FYEKMQ (reference sequence). V gave up 5 bases and J gave up 14 bases, with 19 bases separating them. CDR3 DNA: TGTGCCAGCAGCCTAACCGGCGTAGCCGAGGAGTTCTTC. Its protein product is CASSLTGVAEEFF.

CDR3 region: CASSPRPGQSSYEQYF. CDR3 nucleotide sequence: TGTGCCAGCTCACCACGGCCAGGCCAAAGCTCCTACGAGCAGTACTTC. The chain is built from TRBV18 and TRBJ2-7; no clear D. Deletions cut 1 base from V and 0 bases from J, with 13 bases between. CDR3 length: 16 amino acids. Germline CDR1 and CDR2: KGHSH and LQKENI. The full variable domain, in which reference TRBV18 and TRBJ2-7 provide the parts outside the CDR3, is NAGVMQNPRHLVRRRGQEARLRCSPMKGHSHVYWYRQLPEEGLKFMVYLQKENIIDESGMPKERFSAEFPKEGPSILRIQQVVRGDSAAYFCASSPRPGQSSYEQYFGPGTRLTVT.

This sequence joins TRBV24-1 and TRBJ2-1, with 8 bases aligning to TRBD1. The germline V gene has CDR1 KGHDR and CDR2 SFDVKD. This CDR3 is built from 14 residues. V lost 9 bases and J lost 4; bases outside the gene matches: 7. CDR3: CATGDRSRYNEQFF. CDR3 bases: TGTGCCACCGGGGACAGGAGTAGGTACAATGAGCAGTTCTTC.

This chain connects TRBV5-5 to TRBJ1-3; no reliable D call. The length of the CDR3 is 15 residues. Germline lookup yields CDR1 SGHKS and CDR2 YYEKEE (reference sequence). Trimming left V 2 bases short and J 0 bases short, with 9 bases between. The CDR3, as DNA: TGTGCCAGCAGCTTCGGGTTGAGCTCTGGAAACACCATATATTTT. Protein sequence: CASSFGLSSGNTIYF. The whole variable domain, remainder taken from reference TRBV5-5 and TRBJ1-3, is DAGVTQSPTHLIKTRGQQVTLRCSPISGHKSVSWYQQVLGQGPQFIFQYYEKEERGRGNFPDRFSARQFPNYSSELNVNALLLGDSALYLCASSFGLSSGNTIYFGEGSWLTVV.

The gene calls are TRBV4-1 and TRBJ1-4, with TRBD1 matching over 10 bases. Unmatched junction bases numbered 8, after V lost 3 bases and J lost 7 bases. The length of the CDR3 is 16 residues. Per germline, CDR1 MGHRA and CDR2 YSYEKL. The CDR3 reads CASSHTDRGLGEKLFF. In nucleotides, the CDR3 is TGCGCCAGCAGCCATACGGACAGGGGGTTGGGTGAAAAACTGTTTTTT.

The chain links TRBV6-6 to TRBJ1-3; D is uncertain. Germline-derived CDR1 and CDR2 are MNHNY and SVGAGI (reference sequence). This CDR3 is 14 amino acids long. V was clipped by 6 bases and J by 0 bases, with 9 bases between them. DNA for the CDR3: TGTGCCAGCAGGCCAATAGTCTCTGGAAACACCATATATTTT. Translation: CASRPIVSGNTIYF.